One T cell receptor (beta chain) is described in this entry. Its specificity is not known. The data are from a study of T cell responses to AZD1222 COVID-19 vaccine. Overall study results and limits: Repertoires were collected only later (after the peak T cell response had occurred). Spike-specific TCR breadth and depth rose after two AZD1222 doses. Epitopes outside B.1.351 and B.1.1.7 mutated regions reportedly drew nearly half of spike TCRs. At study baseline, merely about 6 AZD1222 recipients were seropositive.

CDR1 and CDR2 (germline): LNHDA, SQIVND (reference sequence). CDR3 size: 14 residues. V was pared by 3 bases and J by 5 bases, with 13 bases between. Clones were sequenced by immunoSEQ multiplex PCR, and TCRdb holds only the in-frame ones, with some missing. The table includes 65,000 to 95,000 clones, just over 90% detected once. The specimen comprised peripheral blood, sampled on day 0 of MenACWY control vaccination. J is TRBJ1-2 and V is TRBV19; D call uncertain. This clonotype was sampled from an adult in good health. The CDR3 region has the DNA TGTGCCAGTAGTATTGTTCCCCCGGGATATGGCTACACCTTC. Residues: CASSIVPPGYGYTF.